The 28 T cell receptor beta chains given below trace back to one sample, sequenced in a study of blood T cell repertoires in COVID-19. Sequencing used immunoSEQ multiplex PCR; TCRdb keeps in-frame clones, though not all of them. The sample holds 250,000 or so clones; 75% to 95% are singletons and the top ten take approximately 2.9%. The source material was PBMCs or T cells enriched from blood (not recorded which). The receptors were gathered from a man aged 35-49 years who had been exposed to COVID-19.

The J gene is TRBJ2-3, the V gene TRBV19, with TRBD2 identical over 10 bases. The CDR3 runs to 14 residues. Germline V gene data show CDR1 as LNHDA and CDR2 as SQIVND (reference sequence). V lost 9 bases to trimming and J lost 4 bases; unmatched junction nucleotides: 7. CDR3 bases: TGTGCCAGCACTAGCGGGGCTATTTCAGATACGCAGTATTTT. Protein product: CASTSGAISDTQYF.

The chain employs TRBV5-1 and TRBJ1-4, with D possibly matching TRBD1 (6 bases). The CDR3 totals 16 residues. V was trimmed by 2 bases and J by 8 bases, leaving 19 bases between them. Germline lookup yields CDR1 SGHRS and CDR2 YFSETQ. CDR3 amino acids: CASSFPPWTVREKLFF. CDR3 DNA: TGCGCCAGCAGCTTCCCGCCCTGGACAGTCCGAGAAAAACTGTTTTTT.

The V and J genes are TRBV9 and TRBJ2-1; 9 nucleotides align to TRBD2. Germline lookup yields CDR1 SGDLS and CDR2 YYNGEE. With V trimmed by 3 bases and J by 8 bases, 9 bases remained unmatched. The CDR3 length is 15 residues. The CDR3 DNA sequence: TGTGCCAGCAGCGACGGGACTAGCAGGGGCGATGAGCAGTTCTTC. Amino acids: CASSDGTSRGDEQFF.

This sequence joins TRBV6-6 and TRBJ2-1, with a weak D call TRBD1 (5 bases). Looked up from germline, CDR1 is MNHNY and CDR2 is SVGAGI (reference sequence). The CDR3 is 13 amino acids. The CDR3: CSHAAGFNNEQFF. CDR3 nucleotides: TGTTCCCACGCCGCAGGGTTCAACAATGAGCAGTTCTTC.

The chain uses TRBV28 and TRBJ2-7; D is uncertain. Between the trimmed V and J ends, which lost 3 bases and 2 bases, there was a span of 11 bases. This CDR3 is built from 14 residues. Germline V gene data show CDR1 as MDHEN and CDR2 as SYDVKM. CDR3 residues: CASSFPQSAYEQYF. DNA for the CDR3: TGTGCCAGCAGTTTCCCCCAGAGCGCCTACGAGCAGTACTTC.

The chain links TRBV6-5 to TRBJ1-6; tentatively, D is TRBD1 (6 bases). The CDR3 has 15 amino acids. CDR1 MNHEY and CDR2 SVGAGI come from the germline V gene. V was pared by 6 bases and J by 5 bases, with 14 bases between. The CDR3 DNA follows: TGTGCCAGCAGGGATGGCTGGACAGATAATTCACCCCTCCACTTT. Translated: CASRDGWTDNSPLHF.

This sequence joins TRBV28 and TRBJ1-5, with TRBD1 matching over 11 bases. The CDR3 consists of 16 residues. Germline CDR1 reads MDHEN; CDR2 reads SYDVKM. V shed 4 bases, J shed 2 bases, and the junction held 4 bases outside the gene matches. The CDR3 sequence is CASSSGQGARNQPQHF. The CDR3, as DNA: TGTGCCAGCAGTTCAGGACAGGGGGCGCGCAATCAGCCCCAGCATTTT.

J is TRBJ1-5 and V is TRBV19; 10 positions match TRBD1. Per the germline V gene, CDR1 is LNHDA and CDR2 is SQIVND (reference sequence). The CDR3 length is 20 residues. The V and J ends lost 5 bases and 0 bases, in that order; junction bases with no gene match: 16. CDR3 loop: CASSLRRGQGDGYSNQPQHF. The DNA of the CDR3 is TGTGCCAGTAGTCTCCGTAGAGGACAGGGGGATGGGTATAGCAATCAGCCCCAGCATTTT.

The chain recombines TRBV5-1 with TRBJ2-5; perhaps TRBD1 as D (5 bases). From germline, CDR1 is SGHRS and CDR2 YFSETQ. Trimming shortened V by 4 bases and J by 5 bases, and 12 bases separated the two germline ends. The CDR3 is made up of 13 amino acids. CDR3 in amino acids: CASSIQVGETQYF. The CDR3 bases are TGCGCCAGCAGCATACAGGTTGGCGAGACCCAGTACTTC.

CDR3 DNA sequence: TGTGCCAGCAGCGCCCCGGGGGACAGTGAAGCTTTCTTT. Protein product: CASSAPGDSEAFF. The genes are TRBV11-3 and TRBJ1-1; 7 bases line up with TRBD1. Germline V gene sequence: CDR1 SGHNT, CDR2 YENEEA. Losses at the gene ends were 5 bases for V and 7 bases for J; bases not matched to a gene: 7. The length of the CDR3 is 13 residues.

The rearrangement links TRBV10-3 to TRBJ1-2, with D possibly being TRBD1 (6 bases). V was pared by 10 bases and J by 4 bases, with 16 bases between. CDR3 size: 13 residues. The germline V gene encodes CDR1 ENHRY and CDR2 SYGVKD. In nucleotides, the CDR3 is TGTGCCACCGAACAGGGTTCCTCCTATGGCTACACCTTC. Its translation is CATEQGSSYGYTF.

The chain uses TRBV30 and TRBJ2-2; TRBD2 might be the D (7 bases). Trimming left V 3 bases short and J 11 bases short, with 22 bases between. The CDR3 has 15 residues. Germline CDR1 reads GTSNPN; CDR2 reads SVGIG (reference sequence). CDR3 sequence: CAWRVRRGPGLELFF. In DNA form, the CDR3 reads TGTGCCTGGAGGGTCCGCCGGGGGCCGGGACTAGAGCTGTTTTTT.

The chain links TRBV7-3 to TRBJ2-5; D is unresolved. The germline V and J ends were trimmed by 7 bases and 3 bases, with 3 bases remaining between them. The CDR3 runs to 10 residues. The germline gives CDR1 SGHTA, CDR2 FQGTGA. In DNA form, the CDR3 reads TGTGCCAGCATCGAAGAGACCCAGTACTTC. It specifies CASIEETQYF.

The rearrangement joins TRBV4-1 to TRBJ2-4; tentatively, D is TRBD1 (6 bases). From germline, CDR1 is MGHRA and CDR2 YSYEKL. This CDR3 spans 19 amino acids. V dropped 4 bases and J dropped 0 bases, with 22 bases sitting between them. The DNA of the CDR3 is TGCGCCAGCAGCCCGCGAGAGGACAGTTTTAAGATAGCCAAAAACATTCAGTACTTC. It specifies CASSPREDSFKIAKNIQYF.

The V and J genes are TRBV19 and TRBJ2-1; TRBD2 matches 11 bases. Per the germline V gene, CDR1 is LNHDA and CDR2 is SQIVND (reference sequence). The CDR3 extends over 16 amino acids. J was trimmed by 8 bases and V by 4 bases; bases with no gene match: 10. The DNA of the CDR3 is TGTGCCAGTAGTAGGGACTCTAGCGGGAGGTCGGATGAGCAGTTCTTC. Translating it yields CASSRDSSGRSDEQFF.

This chain links TRBV18 with TRBJ1-1; TRBD1 aligns across 7 bases. Germline CDR1 is KGHSH and CDR2 is LQKENI. The CDR3 is made up of 13 amino acids. V gave up 5 bases and J gave up 8 bases; unmatched junction bases: 8. The CDR3 nucleotides read TGTGCCAGCTCAGGATCGACAGGGCCCGAAGCTTTCTTT. Translated: CASSGSTGPEAFF.

This chain uses TRBV11-3 with TRBJ1-1, with D possibly TRBD1 on 6 matching bases. The CDR3 runs 14 residues. The ends were cut back, 4 bases at V and 1 base at J, with 10 bases in the middle. Germline loops: CDR1 SGHNT, CDR2 YENEEA. The CDR3 here is CASSSGQRNTEAFF. CDR3 sequence (DNA): TGTGCCAGCAGCTCGGGACAACGGAACACTGAAGCTTTCTTT.

CDR3 sequence: CSVARDTDSHEQYF. The CDR3 DNA follows: TGCAGCGTTGCCCGGGACACCGATAGCCACGAGCAGTACTTC. V and J are TRBV29-1 and TRBJ2-7; possibly TRBD1 for D (6 bases). This CDR3 region has 14 residues. Trimming cost V 4 bases and J 5 bases, with 18 bases left between them. Germline V gene data show CDR1 as SQVTM and CDR2 as ANQGSEA.

The chain employs TRBV5-1 and TRBJ1-3; the D is unclear. This CDR3 comprises 12 residues. Germline CDR1 is SGHRS and CDR2 is YFSETQ. V gave up 4 bases and J gave up 9 bases, with 11 bases separating them. The CDR3 loop is CASSQDLGTIYF. The CDR3 coding sequence is TGCGCCAGCAGCCAAGACTTGGGCACCATATATTTT.

The chain couples TRBV27 to TRBJ1-5, with a possible D match to TRBD1 (6 bases). Germline lookup yields CDR1 MNHEY and CDR2 SMNVEV (reference sequence). The CDR3 spans 13 residues. The V and J ends lost 5 bases and 2 bases respectively, with 7 bases between them. The CDR3 reads CASSQGRNQPQHF. The CDR3 nucleotides are TGTGCCAGCAGTCAGGGGCGCAATCAGCCCCAGCATTTT.

This clone was detected a few times. The chain is built from TRBV19 and TRBJ1-2; D gene uncertain. Germline V lookup: CDR1 LNHDA, CDR2 SQIVND (reference sequence). Trimming stripped 10 bases from V and 5 bases from J, with 14 bases between. The CDR3 runs to 12 residues. In nucleotides, the CDR3 is TGTGCCACAAGGCGGCAGAAATATGGCTACACCTTC. Translation: CATRRQKYGYTF.

The chain has TRBV10-3 and TRBJ2-4; D perhaps matches TRBD1 (5 bases). This CDR3 is 12 amino acids long. The V end was cut by 6 bases, the J end by 8 bases, with 11 bases between. Germline assignment: CDR1 ENHRY and CDR2 SYGVKD. The CDR3 bases are TGTGCCATCAGCCAGGGTAGAGACATTCAGTACTTC. Protein: CAISQGRDIQYF.

This rearrangement joins TRBV28 to TRBJ2-4; D gene uncertain. Trimming cost V 3 bases and J 0 bases, with 15 bases left between them. Germline V gene lookup returns CDR1 MDHEN and CDR2 SYDVKM. CDR3 length: 17 residues. CDR3 nucleotide sequence: TGTGCCAGCAGTTTCCATCTGGTCGGGTTAGCCAAAAACATTCAGTACTTC. The encoded protein is CASSFHLVGLAKNIQYF.

This chain uses TRBV28 with TRBJ1-1; 7 nucleotides line up with TRBD1. Germline V gives CDR1 MDHEN, CDR2 SYDVKM. Trimming cost V 4 bases and J 6 bases; bases outside gene matches: 11. This CDR3 comprises 15 residues. CDR3 bases: TGTGCCAGCAGTTCTTGGGAAGGCAGGGGGGCTGAAGCTTTCTTT. Translated: CASSSWEGRGAEAFF.

This chain joins TRBV7-3 and TRBJ2-5, with D maybe TRBD2 (6 bases). Germline-derived CDR1 and CDR2 are SGHTA and FQGTGA. The CDR3 is 13 residues long. Trimming took 5 bases from V and 4 from J, leaving 11 bases between them. Here the CDR3 reads CASSPTSLETQYF. The CDR3 DNA reads as TGTGCCAGCAGCCCGACTAGTCTAGAGACCCAGTACTTC.

The chain combines TRBV27 with TRBJ1-4; no clear D gene. CDR1 and CDR2 from the germline V gene are MNHEY and SMNVEV (reference sequence). The CDR3 is 15 residues long. Trimming shortened V by 2 bases and J by 0 bases, and 7 bases separated the two germline ends. This CDR3 reads CASSLEATTNEKLFF. In DNA, the CDR3 is TGTGCCAGCAGTTTAGAGGCCACAACTAATGAAAAACTGTTTTTT.

V is TRBV7-2 and J is TRBJ2-5; TRBD1 matches 8 bases. The V segment lost 1 base and the J segment 4 bases; nucleotides outside the gene matches: 11. This CDR3 has 17 amino acids. Germline loops: CDR1 SGHTA, CDR2 FQGNSA. The CDR3 DNA sequence: TGTGCCAGCAGCTTAGGTTCGACAGGGGTTAGAGGAGAGACCCAGTACTTC. This sequence encodes CASSLGSTGVRGETQYF.

The J gene is TRBJ2-7, the V gene TRBV5-1; TRBD2 might be the D (5 bases). This CDR3 spans 13 amino acids. V shed 0 bases and J shed 1 base, with 5 bases lying between them. The germline V gene encodes CDR1 SGHRS and CDR2 YFSETQ. The CDR3 DNA reads as TGCGCCAGCAGCTTGGCGGGGTCCTACGAGCAGTACTTC. Amino acid sequence: CASSLAGSYEQYF.